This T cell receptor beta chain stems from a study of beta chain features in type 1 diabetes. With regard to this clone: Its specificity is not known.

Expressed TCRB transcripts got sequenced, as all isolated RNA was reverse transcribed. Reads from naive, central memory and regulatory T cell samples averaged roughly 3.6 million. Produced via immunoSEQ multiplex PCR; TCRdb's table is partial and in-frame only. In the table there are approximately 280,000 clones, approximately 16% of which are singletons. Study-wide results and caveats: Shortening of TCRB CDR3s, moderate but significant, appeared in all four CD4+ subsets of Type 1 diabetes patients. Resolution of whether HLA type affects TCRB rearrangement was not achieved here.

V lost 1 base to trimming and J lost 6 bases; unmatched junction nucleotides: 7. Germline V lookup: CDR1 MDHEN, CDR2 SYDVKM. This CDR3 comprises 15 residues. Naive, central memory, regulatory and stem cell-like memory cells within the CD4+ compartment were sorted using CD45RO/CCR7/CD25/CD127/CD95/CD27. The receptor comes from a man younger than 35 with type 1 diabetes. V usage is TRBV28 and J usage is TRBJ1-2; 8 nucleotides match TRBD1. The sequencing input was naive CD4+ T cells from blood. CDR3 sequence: CASSLLSPRGHGYTF. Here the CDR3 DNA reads TGTGCCAGCAGTTTATTGTCTCCCAGGGGGCATGGCTACACCTTC.